The 23 T cell receptor beta chains given below trace back to one sample, sequenced in a study of T cell changes during pregnancy in multiple sclerosis. TCRdb keeps only in-frame clones here, not all; method: immunoSEQ multiplex PCR. The data show about 75,000 clones, more than 70% seen once. The source material was peripheral blood, sampled in the first trimester of pregnancy. These receptor sequences come from a female donor in good health, enrolled as a control in a pregnancy study.

The chain recombines TRBV4-1 with TRBJ2-7; 8 nucleotides match TRBD1. The junction had 5 bases not matched to a gene; V was cut back by 2 bases and J by 5 bases. CDR1 MGHRA and CDR2 YSYEKL come from the germline V gene. The CDR3 has 14 residues. The chain's CDR3 is CASSQPDREDEQYF. The CDR3 nucleotides are TGCGCCAGCAGCCAACCGGACAGGGAGGACGAGCAGTACTTC.

CDR3: CASGLAGQYGYTF. The CDR3 DNA follows: TGTGCTAGTGGTTTGGCCGGACAGTATGGCTACACCTTC. J is TRBJ1-2 and V is TRBV12-5; tentative D call: TRBD1 (6 bases). The V and J ends lost 1 base and 5 bases respectively, with 8 bases between them. The CDR3 contains 13 residues. Per the germline V gene, CDR1 is LGHNT and CDR2 is FRNRAP.

J is TRBJ2-7 and V is TRBV14; the match to TRBD1 covers 8 bases. Germline CDR1 is SGHDN and CDR2 is FVKESK. With 1 base clipped from V and 2 bases from J, the junction kept 13 bases outside the gene matches. The CDR3 is made up of 18 amino acids. Here the CDR3 reads CASSQVRKGQVTPYEQYF. Written as DNA, the CDR3 is TGTGCCAGCAGCCAAGTGCGAAAGGGACAGGTAACTCCCTACGAGCAGTACTTC.

The chain uses TRBV18 and TRBJ2-4; D uncertain. Trimming cost V 2 bases and J 9 bases, with 8 bases left between them. The CDR3 runs 12 residues. The germline V gene has CDR1 KGHSH and CDR2 LQKENI. The CDR3 nucleotides are TGTGCCAGCTCACCATCCGAGGCCATTCAGTACTTC. Protein sequence: CASSPSEAIQYF. The full variable domain, its missing parts supplied by reference TRBV18 and TRBJ2-4, is NAGVMQNPRHLVRRRGQEARLRCSPMKGHSHVYWYRQLPEEGLKFMVYLQKENIIDESGMPKERFSAEFPKEGPSILRIQQVVRGDSAAYFCASSPSEAIQYFGAGTRLSVL.

The V call is TRBV7-2, the J call TRBJ1-4, with a possible D match to TRBD1 (6 bases). The germline V and J ends were trimmed by 3 bases and 7 bases, with 15 bases remaining between them. CDR1 and CDR2 (germline): SGHTA, FQGNSA. This CDR3 has 15 amino acids. The CDR3 loop is CASSFITGRGEKLFF. CDR3 in DNA: TGTGCCAGCAGCTTCATTACAGGGAGAGGTGAAAAACTGTTTTTT.

This clone appeared once. The V and J genes are TRBV19 and TRBJ1-5; D unclear. The germline CDR1 and CDR2 sequences are LNHDA and SQIVND (reference sequence). The V and J ends lost 1 base and 2 bases respectively, with 12 bases between them. The CDR3 runs to 16 residues. CDR3 sequence (DNA): TGTGCCAGTAGTATAGTACCCGGGAGCGGCAATCAGCCCCAGCATTTT. Translation: CASSIVPGSGNQPQHF.

The chain couples TRBV7-2 to TRBJ2-5, with 9 bases identical to TRBD2. CDR3 length: 14 residues. CDR1 is SGHTA and CDR2 is FQGNSA in the germline V gene. Unmatched junction bases numbered 6, after V lost 5 bases and J lost 5 bases. CDR3 loop: CASSLRTSVETQYF. DNA of the CDR3: TGTGCCAGCAGCCTACGGACTAGCGTTGAGACCCAGTACTTC. Together with reference TRBV7-2 and TRBJ2-5, the CDR3 gives the full variable domain: GAGVSQSPSNKVTEKGKDVELRCDPISGHTALYWYRQSLGQGLEFLIYFQGNSAPDKSGLPSDRFSAERTGGSVSTLTIQRTQQEDSAVYLCASSLRTSVETQYFGPGTRLLVL.

This chain links TRBV2 with TRBJ2-1; 7 bases are a match to TRBD2. The germline CDR1 and CDR2 sequences are SNHLY and FYNNEI. V lost 1 base to trimming and J lost 2 bases; unmatched junction nucleotides: 2. The CDR3 extends over 15 amino acids. The CDR3 region has the DNA TGTGCCAGCAGTGAAGGGCTAGCGGCCTACAATGAGCAGTTCTTC. Residues: CASSEGLAAYNEQFF.

The chain joins TRBV5-1 to TRBJ1-2, with D possibly matching TRBD1 (5 bases). Between the trimmed V and J ends, which lost 4 bases and 4 bases, there was a span of 11 bases. The CDR3 sequence is 13 residues long. The germline gives CDR1 SGHRS, CDR2 YFSETQ. The CDR3 DNA sequence: TGCGCCAGCAGCCTGACAGTCTCCTATGGCTACACCTTC. Translating gives CASSLTVSYGYTF.

The chain carries TRBV4-3 and TRBJ1-2; D is unclear. V gave up 5 bases and J gave up 7 bases, with 17 bases separating them. From germline, CDR1 is LGHNA and CDR2 YSLEER. The CDR3 covers 14 residues. The CDR3 here is CASSTGSVRSGYTF. CDR3 sequence (DNA): TGCGCCAGCAGCACCGGGAGCGTAAGGAGTGGCTACACCTTC.

This clone was recorded a few times. The chain links TRBV6-1 to TRBJ2-5; 9 bases fit TRBD1. This CDR3 has 15 amino acids. From germline, CDR1 is MNHNS and CDR2 SASEGT. V trimming: 3 bases; J trimming: 5 bases; junction bases outside the gene matches: 7. The CDR3 loop reads CASSEGGQGAETQYF. The CDR3 region has the DNA TGTGCCAGCAGTGAGGGGGGACAGGGTGCGGAGACCCAGTACTTC.

This CDR3 reads CASSAGTEPTDTQYF. The CDR3 DNA sequence: TGTGCCAGCAGCGCCGGGACAGAACCCACAGATACGCAGTATTTT. V usage is TRBV21-1 and J usage is TRBJ2-3; the D call TRBD1 from the table was never checked on the DNA. TRBV21-1 is a recognized pseudogene. CDR3 length: 15 amino acids.

This clone was counted once. The CDR3 protein is CASSSMGGINEKLFF. The CDR3 bases are TGTGCCAGCAGCTCCATGGGAGGAATTAATGAAAAACTGTTTTTT. The V call is TRBV7-9, the J call TRBJ1-4; no firm D call. V was shortened by 4 bases and J by 4 bases, with 13 bases between the two germline ends. Germline V CDR1 and CDR2: SEHNR, FQNEAQ (reference sequence). The CDR3 consists of 15 residues.

This clone has only one observation. The rearrangement uses TRBV9 and TRBJ2-3, with 14 bases identical to TRBD2. Germline V lookup: CDR1 SGDLS, CDR2 YYNGEE. This CDR3 spans 16 amino acids. V shed 4 bases and J 6 bases; nucleotides not matched to a gene: 7. In DNA form, the CDR3 reads TGTGCCAGCAGCAGCGACCGACTAGCGGGAGGGGATACGCAGTATTTT. This gives the protein CASSSDRLAGGDTQYF.

This clone was found once. The genes are TRBV16 and TRBJ2-1; maybe TRBD2 (7 bases). Germline CDR1 is KGHSY and CDR2 is FQNENV. V was shortened by 5 bases and J by 0 bases, with 11 bases between the two germline ends. The CDR3 spans 15 residues. The CDR3 region is CASSGGGLSYNEQFF. CDR3 coding DNA: TGTGCCAGCAGCGGGGGGGGCCTCTCCTACAATGAGCAGTTCTTC.

In this sample, this clone turned up a few times. V gene TRBV19 combines with J gene TRBJ2-3; TRBD1 aligns across 8 bases. Germline loops: CDR1 LNHDA, CDR2 SQIVND (reference sequence). The junction had 4 bases not matched to a gene; V was cut back by 7 bases and J by 1 base. The CDR3 runs to 14 residues. CDR3 sequence: CASTTGQGTDTQYF. As DNA, the CDR3 is TGTGCCAGTACCACGGGACAGGGCACAGATACGCAGTATTTT.

This clone has just one count. The chain carries TRBV28 and TRBJ2-1; 8 bases are shared with TRBD2. This CDR3 comprises 14 residues. V shed 7 bases and J 4 bases; nucleotides not matched to a gene: 6. From germline, CDR1 is MDHEN and CDR2 SYDVKM. The CDR3, as DNA: TGTGCCAGCACGACGGGAGGGCTTTACAATGAGCAGTTCTTC. Translated, it gives CASTTGGLYNEQFF.

The chain uses TRBV2 and TRBJ2-2, with 9 bases that match TRBD1. Per germline, CDR1 SNHLY and CDR2 FYNNEI. There are 15 residues in the CDR3. Trimming cost V 6 bases and J 6 bases; bases outside gene matches: 8. The CDR3 region is CASRRGTGRAGELFF. The CDR3 nucleotides read TGTGCCAGCAGGAGGGGGACAGGGAGGGCCGGGGAGCTGTTTTTT. The variable domain in full, completed from reference TRBV2 and TRBJ2-2, reads EPEVTQTPSHQVTQMGQEVILRCVPISNHLYFYWYRQILGQKVEFLVSFYNNEISEKSEIFDDQFSVERPDGSNFTLKIRSTKLEDSAMYFCASRRGTGRAGELFFGEGSRLTVL.

This clone has only a few counts. This chain connects TRBV5-1 to TRBJ2-1, with 10 bases aligning to TRBD2. Germline lookup yields CDR1 SGHRS and CDR2 YFSETQ. The length of the CDR3 is 16 residues. V dropped 0 bases and J dropped 7; count of bases not matched to a gene: 7. The chain's CDR3 is CASSLGLAGAFNEQFF. The DNA of the CDR3 is TGCGCCAGCAGCTTGGGGCTAGCGGGAGCGTTTAATGAGCAGTTCTTC. Combining the CDR3 with reference TRBV5-1 and TRBJ2-1 gives the whole variable domain KAGVTQTPRYLIKTRGQQVTLSCSPISGHRSVSWYQQTPGQGLQFLFEYFSETQRNKGNFPGRFSGRQFSNSRSEMNVSTLELGDSALYLCASSLGLAGAFNEQFFGPGTRLTVL.

The chain employs TRBV5-6 and TRBJ2-7; possibly TRBD1 for D (6 bases). V lost 1 base, J lost 7 bases, and 21 bases lay in between. The CDR3 extends over 16 amino acids. Germline lookup yields CDR1 SGHDT and CDR2 YYEEEE. The CDR3 DNA follows: TGTGCCAGCAGCTTGTTGGTGTCAGGGGCCTGGGGGGAGCAGTACTTC. Translation gives CASSLLVSGAWGEQYF.

J is TRBJ2-3 and V is TRBV2; 9 bases map to TRBD2. The germline V gene has CDR1 SNHLY and CDR2 FYNNEI. With 0 bases clipped from V and 5 bases from J, the junction kept 9 bases outside the gene matches. The CDR3 has 17 amino acids. The CDR3 DNA is TGTGCCAGCAGTGAAGCGCGGGGGGGCGCATGGGTAGATACGCAGTATTTT. It is translated as CASSEARGGAWVDTQYF.

This sequence joins TRBV6-5 and TRBJ1-1; D remains ambiguous. V gave up 4 bases and J gave up 1 base, with 13 bases separating them. The length of the CDR3 is 15 residues. Germline assignment: CDR1 MNHEY and CDR2 SVGAGI. CDR3 coding DNA: TGTGCCAGCAGTTTAAGACAATTAGGGAACACTGAAGCTTTCTTT. Translated: CASSLRQLGNTEAFF.

CDR3 amino acids: CASSESDRRNTEAFF. DNA of the CDR3: TGTGCCAGCAGTGAATCGGACAGACGGAACACTGAAGCTTTCTTT. The chain carries TRBV25-1 and TRBJ1-1; D possibly corresponds to TRBD1 (6 bases). Germline values: CDR1 MGHDK, CDR2 SYGVNS. V lost 1 base and J 1 base, leaving 10 bases between the germline ends. The CDR3 has 15 amino acids. Combining the CDR3 with reference TRBV25-1 and TRBJ1-1 gives the whole variable domain EADIYQTPRYLVIGTGKKITLECSQTMGHDKMYWYQQDPGMELHLIHYSYGVNSTEKGDLSSESTVSRIRTEHFPLTLESARPSHTSQYLCASSESDRRNTEAFFGQGTRLTVV.